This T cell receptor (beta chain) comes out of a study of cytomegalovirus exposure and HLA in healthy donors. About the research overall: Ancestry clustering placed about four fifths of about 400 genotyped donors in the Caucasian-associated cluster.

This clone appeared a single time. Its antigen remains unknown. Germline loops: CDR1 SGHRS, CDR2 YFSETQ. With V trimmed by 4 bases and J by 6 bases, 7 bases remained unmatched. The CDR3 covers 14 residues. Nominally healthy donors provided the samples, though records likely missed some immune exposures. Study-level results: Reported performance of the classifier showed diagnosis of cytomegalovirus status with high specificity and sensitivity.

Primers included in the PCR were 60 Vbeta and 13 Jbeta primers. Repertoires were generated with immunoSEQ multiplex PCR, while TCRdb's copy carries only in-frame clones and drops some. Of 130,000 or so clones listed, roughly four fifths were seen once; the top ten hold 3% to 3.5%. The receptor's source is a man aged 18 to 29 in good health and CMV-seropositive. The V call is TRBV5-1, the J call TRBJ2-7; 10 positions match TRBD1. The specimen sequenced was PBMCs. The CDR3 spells CASSPGQGVGEQYF. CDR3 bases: TGCGCCAGCAGCCCCGGACAGGGGGTAGGCGAGCAGTACTTC.